This is a list of T cell receptor beta chains from one sample in a study of T cells after yellow fever vaccination. In TCRdb, the 5' RACE reads were re-called with MiXCR into one record per CDR3 protein. The data hold roughly 330,000 distinct CDR3 sequences, with 6.8% observed a single time. The sequencing here drew on PBMCs, taken roughly 47 days after the first yellow fever vaccination. Receptor source: a young man who received the YFV17D yellow fever vaccine. The CDR3 runs from the conserved cysteine through the conserved F or W. The D gene is left open where the match is weak.

CDR3aa	v_gene	j_gene	d_gene
CASGTARETQYF	TRBV5-1	TRBJ2-5	.
CASSLEQGRGETQYF	TRBV7-7	TRBJ2-5	.
CASSRLAGGPFTNEQFF	TRBV5-4	TRBJ2-1	TRBD2
CACGGILMDEQYF	TRBV7-9	TRBJ2-7	.
CSARDSQGSYEPYF	TRBV20-1	TRBJ2-7	TRBD1
CASSIGQRTDTQYF	TRBV5-1	TRBJ2-3	.
CSARKGDSYNEQFF	TRBV20-1	TRBJ2-1	.
CASSSGEKETQYF	TRBV12-3/TRBV12-4	TRBJ2-5	.
CASSPTRGNEQFF	TRBV7-3	TRBJ2-1	.
CASSRVGDTQYF	TRBV4-3	TRBJ2-3	.
CASSSGQGTYNEQFF	TRBV6-2/TRBV6-3	TRBJ2-1	TRBD1
CASSLSPNTEAFF	TRBV12-3/TRBV12-4	TRBJ1-1	.
CASSQAGTGSPNEKLFF	TRBV7-2	TRBJ1-4	TRBD1
CASSPRGGVGETQYF	TRBV6-1	TRBJ2-5	.
CASSRRTRDTEAFF	TRBV6-2/TRBV6-3	TRBJ1-1	.
CASSQGDRVNEQFF	TRBV4-2	TRBJ2-1	TRBD1
CASSFPLAGMGDTQYF	TRBV5-6	TRBJ2-3	TRBD2
CASSWGQAAGANVLTF	TRBV5-1	TRBJ2-6	.
CASSDEDRTTGELFF	TRBV7-2	TRBJ2-2	.
CASSFATGANTEAFF	TRBV11-2	TRBJ1-1	TRBD1
CASSESMAQYF	TRBV10-2	TRBJ2-5	.
CASSLGASGGASGELFF	TRBV5-5	TRBJ2-2	TRBD2
CAISEWGTGAYEQYF	TRBV10-3	TRBJ2-7	TRBD1
CASSLTEFYGYTF	TRBV5-6	TRBJ1-2	.
CASSQVAFQETQYF	TRBV4-1	TRBJ2-5	.
CATPQRQGAYNEQFF	TRBV7-9	TRBJ2-1	TRBD1
CASQEGSVNEQFF	TRBV7-3	TRBJ2-1	.
CASSFKGHGVLQETQYF	TRBV27	TRBJ2-5	.
CASTPYEGWQETQYF	TRBV7-9	TRBJ2-5	.
CASSPRGTGREKLFF	TRBV18	TRBJ1-4	.
CASQLAESYEQYF	TRBV12-3/TRBV12-4	TRBJ2-7	TRBD2
CSASNRDRDEKLFF	TRBV20-1	TRBJ1-4	TRBD1
CASSQMLRILNYGYTF	TRBV28	TRBJ1-2	.
CASSPVQGFQPQHF	TRBV12-3/TRBV12-4	TRBJ1-5	.
CASGNLGSSGANVLTF	TRBV7-9	TRBJ2-6	.
CASSRASKETQYF	TRBV11-1	TRBJ2-5	.
CASSLGSGYAGELFF	TRBV5-1	TRBJ2-2	.